This entry features one T cell receptor (beta chain) sequence. The target of this receptor is not known. Base qualities are not at hand, and no much larger clone is one base apart. The data stem from a study of identifying expanded T cells in peripheral blood (dated by TCRdb to the late 2010s). Broadly, across the study: Four technical replicates, made by sequencing separate aliquots from the same pool of genomic DNA, were compared pairwise.

Broader findings and caveats from the paper: Across all healthy-donor time intervals, the beta-binomial model significantly lowered both the number of clones called differentially abundant and the false-positive rate. Across all healthy donors, variance in clone template counts between roughly 2-week samples was found to increase significantly with total template count. It was expected by the authors that biological variance in healthy repertoires might increase further over much longer intervals, such as months to years. The binomial model flagged 0.9 to 1.5 differentially abundant clones between technical replicates but about 15 over around 2 weeks and approximately 18 over about four weeks.

During the collection period, no immune events, such as infections, were documented for the healthy donors. Blood repertoires from healthy donors were used as a training cohort for calibrating time-dependent variance in a beta-binomial model of differential abundance of T-cell clones. The training cohort comprised about ten healthy donors, 3 female and 7 male. An age range of about 29 to 65 years, with an average of around 44 years, was recorded for the donors. Whole blood, obtained from a commercial supplier, was collected from each healthy donor at three time points spaced about 2 weeks apart. For immunosequencing, genomic DNA was extracted from unsorted whole blood. CDR1 and CDR2 were assigned from the germline V gene as SGHTA and FQGNSA. V and J are trimmed by 1 base and 14 bases, and the gene matches miss 13 bases of the junction. Including cysteine and phenylalanine, the CDR3 has 14 amino acids. Only the CDR3 region is kept as DNA, spanning 42 bases read in frame from base 1.

The immunoSEQ Assay, which uses bias-controlled multiplex PCR amplification of genomic DNA, was used to profile TCRbeta CDR3 regions. Per the original workflow: To quantify the absolute abundance of each unique TCRbeta CDR3 region, the sequences were collapsed and filtered. Differential abundance was assessed using a binomial (Fisher-equivalent) model and a beta-binomial model in which time-dependent variance fitted from healthy donors was added. Clones with fewer than 5 combined templates were removed, and differential abundance was called for clones with a Benjamini-Hochberg FDR below 0.01. Using the form v = (b*log(k)+a)^2, the beta-binomial variance was modeled as a function of the total template count across the two samples. The source is immuneACCESS, and TCRdb retained only in-frame sequences with V and J called. Part of the clones is not carried over; for the studies checked, unresolved V genes explain less than half of this, and the remainder is unexplained. V, J and clone size are those of that table, while D and trimming were read from the DNA. This sample holds 70,000 to 95,000 clones; 85% to 90% were observed only once. The leading ten clones occupy about 3.9% of the sample.

This sequence was found in a person between 18 and 75 years old in good health. Sequencing was done on a sample of blood. The sequence joins TRBV7-2 to TRBJ2-5, with 7 bases aligning to TRBD2. The bases read TGTGCCAGCAGCTTAGAACTTTCGGGAGGTCGGTCATACTTC. The encoded protein is CASSLELSGGRSYF.